This T cell receptor (beta chain) was sequenced for a study of blood T cells in healthy people across ages. Study summary: Per two T cells, about one barcoded beta molecule was captured through template switching.

Comment on this clonotype: Its target is not known.

The CDR3 has 15 residues. The germline CDR1 and CDR2 sequences are SGHRS and YFSETQ. After removal of 5 bases from V and 11 bases from J, the junction contained 13 bases not matched to a gene. Broader study findings: Diversity was higher, and naive CD4+ cells more numerous, in long-lived donors than in aged donors. Unknown donor CMV status possibly confounded expanded clonotype changes.

Primers used in a second PCR of roughly 7 to 11 cycles were a sample-barcoded 5' primer and a J-beta primer mix. Per sample, CDR3-containing paired-end reads numbered at least 2.5 million. TCRdb called the 5' RACE reads again in MiXCR, with one record for every CDR3 protein. The table has 630,000 or so distinct CDR3 sequences, about 30% seen once. The chain joins TRBV5-1 to TRBJ2-5; TRBD2 agrees at 12 bases. The clonotype was recovered from a woman aged 80 or older in good health. Sequenced sample: blood. In DNA form, the CDR3 reads TGCGCCAGCAGTGGGCTAGCGGGAGGGCCTGATGAGCAGTACTTC. Encoded protein: CASSGLAGGPDEQYF.